Detailed here is one TCR beta chain. What this receptor recognizes is not known. Within one base of it there is no much larger clone, and no base qualities were kept. This specimen belongs to a study of blood T cell repertoires in COVID-19 (dated by TCRdb to 2020 to 2022). A note on the overall study: Samples covering the acute and convalescent phases of COVID-19 were provided by collaborators in the United States, Italy and Spain. The material from the prospective study consisted of cDNA or gDNA derived from T cells, B-cell-depleted T cells, or PBMCs. Subjects who had been exposed to COVID-19, were actively infected with it, or had recovered from it provided the deeply sampled blood TCRbeta repertoires that made up the dataset. The repertoires were made available in a free public database intended to serve as a resource for research on the immune response to SARS-CoV-2. Samples came from the ongoing ImmuneRACE study (first 160 participants) plus 1,254 subjects from 6 global collaborators. Nearly every sample came with metadata listing a de-identified subject ID, COVID-19 status, age in years and sex. HLA class I and class II types, where available, came from metadata supplied by the sample provider rather than from assay-based typing.

TCRbeta CDR3 regions were amplified from genomic DNA by means of the immunoSEQ Assay, a bias-controlled multiplex PCR. Under the source paper's analysis protocol: The number of nucleated cells in each sample was estimated by amplification of reference gene primers within the assay. To quantify the absolute abundance of each unique TCRbeta CDR3 rearrangement, sequence reads were collapsed and filtered. Productive Simpson clonality was computed per sample as the square root of Simpson's diversity index over productive rearrangements. Entries here come from immuneACCESS through TCRdb and include only in-frame sequences with V and J called. Some clones fail to appear in such tables; in the studies checked, an unresolved V gene covers under half of the shortfall, and the cause of the remainder is unknown. V and J calls plus clone size are reproduced from that table; the DNA served to infer D and trimming. Counted in this sample were 130,000 or so clones; about 84% of them appeared once. Of the sample, more than 10% is held by the ten largest clones.

Collaborating institutions collected whole blood in K2EDTA tubes following their own protocols. For TCRbeta analysis, collaborators shipped samples as frozen whole blood, isolated PBMCs, or DNA extracted from either of those sample types. There are 14 amino acids in the CDR3, from cysteine to phenylalanine inclusive. Only the CDR3 DNA is retained, 42 bases long and in frame from the first base. Relative to germline, V is 2 bases shorter and J is 8 bases shorter, with 13 bases between their ends. Looking up the germline V gene (reference sequence) yields CDR1 LGHDT and CDR2 YNNKEL. The paper's findings and limits, for the study overall: The quantity of clinical and demographic metadata differed by source and by participant and was supplied without curation.

The TCR sequence derives from a woman aged 55-69 years with acute or convalescent COVID-19. The sequenced sample was peripheral blood. The sequence is built from TRBV3-1 (or the pseudogene TRBV3-2) and TRBJ2-1; 5 matching bases give a weak D call of TRBD1. Read as DNA, the sequence is TGTGCCAGCAGCCAATATATCAGGGCTCATGAGCAGTTCTTC. Its translation is CASSQYIRAHEQFF.